This passage covers 29 T cell receptor beta chains from one sample sequenced in a study of T cell repertoires in cytomegalovirus infection. TCRdb fed the reads into MiXCR, producing one record per CDR3 protein. The table shows 680,000 or so distinct CDR3 sequences, with under 40% occurring only once. Material: PBMCs. These receptor sequences come from a human donor in good health (CMV status not recorded). Some clones in this sample may be carry-over from other donors' samples.

V and J are TRBV7-2 and TRBJ2-2; D not resolved. Trimming took off 3 bases at V and 7 bases at J, with 3 bases between the two ends. The CDR3 has 11 amino acids. Germline V CDR1 and CDR2: SGHTA, FQGNSA. CDR3 sequence (DNA): TGTGCCAGCAGCTTTTTCGGGGAGCTGTTTTTT. Its protein is CASSFFGELFF.

This clonotype was counted a few times. The chain has TRBV4-3 and TRBJ2-1; 7 nucleotides align to TRBD1. CDR3 length equals 15 residues. The ends lost 6 bases at V and 4 bases at J; junction bases unmatched: 9. Germline CDR1 is LGHNA and CDR2 is YSLEER. The CDR3, as DNA: TGCGCCAGCAGGAGGGACAGCGCAAATTACAATGAGCAGTTCTTC. It is translated as CASRRDSANYNEQFF.

A remark on this clonotype: With a much larger clone just one base away, this may be a read error. V is TRBV7-2 and J is TRBJ1-6, with D possibly matching TRBD1 (6 bases). Germline CDR1 is SGHTA and CDR2 is FQGNSA. The CDR3 runs 15 residues. The germline V and J ends were trimmed by 2 bases and 8 bases, with 13 bases remaining between them. CDR3 sequence (DNA): TGTGCCAGCAGCTTAAGGGGGGACATGGATTCACCCCTCCACTTT. Protein: CASSLRGDMDSPLHF.

This sequence joins TRBV6-8 and TRBJ1-1; D is undetermined. This CDR3 has 12 amino acids. Trimming stripped 6 bases from V and 0 bases from J, with 5 bases between. CDR1 is MNHGY and CDR2 is SAAAGT in the germline V gene. DNA for the CDR3: TGTGCCAGCAGCGGGATGAACACTGAAGCTTTCTTT. Protein product: CASSGMNTEAFF.

V gene TRBV28 combines with J gene TRBJ1-2; the D gene is possibly TRBD1 (6 bases). The CDR3 is 13 amino acids. Trimming removed 5 bases at V and 4 bases at J, with 11 bases between. Germline CDR1 reads MDHEN; CDR2 reads SYDVKM. CDR3 coding DNA: TGTGCCAGCAGTACACAGGGTGTCTATGGCTACACCTTC. It yields the protein CASSTQGVYGYTF.

This clonotype occurred once. At one end the junction does not follow the germline gene, possibly because of a read error. The chain carries TRBV19 and TRBJ2-2; D is possibly TRBD1 (6 bases). Germline assignment: CDR1 LNHDA and CDR2 SQIVND (reference sequence). The CDR3 consists of 19 residues. The CDR3 nucleotides read TGTGCCTGTAGTAAACAGGGAGATTGGACCGCCGTCGGCACCGGGGAGCTGTTTTTT. As protein: CACSKQGDWTAVGTGELFF.

This clonotype occurred a few times. This chain uses TRBV20-1 with TRBJ2-3, with D possibly matching TRBD2 (5 bases). V was clipped by 0 bases and J by 2 bases, with 21 bases between them. Germline CDR1 and CDR2: DFQATT and SNEGSKA (reference sequence). The CDR3 spans 18 residues. The CDR3 loop is CSARDSHGELRVTDTQYF. In DNA form, the CDR3 reads TGCAGTGCTAGAGATTCGCACGGGGAGCTTAGAGTCACAGATACGCAGTATTTT.

This clonotype was counted only a few times. V is TRBV19 and J is TRBJ1-5; TRBD1 matches at 7 bases. This CDR3 is 16 amino acids long. Germline CDR1 and CDR2: LNHDA and SQIVND (reference sequence). Unmatched junction bases numbered 9, after V lost 4 bases and J lost 3 bases. CDR3 sequence: CASSTFARGYNQPQHF. Written as DNA, the CDR3 is TGTGCCAGTAGTACGTTCGCCAGGGGGTACAATCAGCCCCAGCATTTT.

This clonotype has only a few counts. The chain joins TRBV5-4 to TRBJ1-1; TRBD1 aligns across 7 bases. Per the germline V gene, CDR1 is SGHNT and CDR2 is YYREEE (reference sequence). After removal of 3 bases from V and 2 bases from J, the junction contained 7 bases not matched to a gene. CDR3 length equals 15 residues. CDR3 in DNA: TGTGCCAGCAGCTCGCCGGGACAGCTAAACACTGAAGCTTTCTTT. As protein: CASSSPGQLNTEAFF.

A note on this clonotype: Sequence at one end of the junction differs from germline and may be a read error. V and J are TRBV2 and TRBJ2-7, with TRBD1 matching 8 bases. Germline CDR1 and CDR2: SNHLY and FYNNEI. The length of the CDR3 is 14 residues. As DNA, the CDR3 is TGTGCCAGCAGTGAAGCGGACAGGGCCCCCGAGCCGTCCTTC. This gives the protein CASSEADRAPEPSF.

The rearrangement uses TRBV12-3 or TRBV12-4 and TRBJ1-2, with D perhaps TRBD1 (5 bases). Trimming left V 6 bases short and J 3 bases short, with 11 bases between. The length of the CDR3 is 13 residues. CDR3 in amino acids: CASRGDGYYGYTF. CDR3 DNA: TGTGCCAGCAGGGGGGACGGTTACTATGGCTACACCTTC.

The chain links TRBV6-1 to TRBJ2-7, with 8 positions matching TRBD1. Germline trimming cut 3 bases from V and 0 bases from J; bases unmatched to any gene: 4. Germline V gene sequence: CDR1 MNHNS, CDR2 SASEGT. The CDR3 has 15 residues. CDR3 sequence reads: CASSEWTGSSYEQYF. CDR3 sequence (DNA): TGTGCCAGCAGTGAGTGGACAGGGAGCTCCTACGAGCAGTACTTC.

The chain recombines TRBV15 with TRBJ1-1; 8 positions agree with TRBD1. CDR1 LNHNV and CDR2 YYDKDF come from the germline V gene (reference sequence). The CDR3 spans 18 residues. The V gene end was trimmed by 0 bases and the J gene end by 2 bases; junction bases not matched to a gene: 11. The CDR3 DNA sequence: TGTGCCACCAGCAGAGACAAAAGGACAGGGATCGGTAACACTGAAGCTTTCTTT. Encoded protein: CATSRDKRTGIGNTEAFF.

This clonotype was counted at least ten times. This rearrangement joins TRBV7-6 to TRBJ2-7; perhaps TRBD2 as D (6 bases). The CDR3 spans 14 residues. Germline V gene data show CDR1 as SGHVS and CDR2 as FNYEAQ. Trimming shortened V by 2 bases and J by 3 bases, and 11 bases separated the two germline ends. Written as DNA, the CDR3 is TGTGCCAGCAGCTTAACCGGGAGCATCTACGAGCAGTACTTC. This encodes CASSLTGSIYEQYF.

The chain uses TRBV12-3 or TRBV12-4 and TRBJ2-5; 8 bases are shared with TRBD1. The CDR3 has 15 residues. V shed 0 bases and J 4 bases; nucleotides not matched to a gene: 4. The DNA for the CDR3 is TGTGCCAGCAGTTTAGCGCCCGGACAGGGAGAGACCCAGTACTTC. Translation: CASSLAPGQGETQYF.

A remark on this clonotype: This may be a read error: a much more frequent sequence differs by one nucleotide. This chain joins TRBV6-5 and TRBJ1-1, with 7 bases matching TRBD1. Germline CDR1 and CDR2: MNHEY and SVGAGI. The CDR3 is 13 residues long. This chain's CDR3 is CARSSKGGFEAFF. The DNA of the CDR3 is TGTGCCCGCAGTTCTAAAGGGGGCTTTGAAGCTTTCTTT.

This clonotype has more than one count but fewer than ten. The gene calls are TRBV6-6 and TRBJ2-1; maybe TRBD2 (5 bases). Germline V gene data show CDR1 as MNHNY and CDR2 as SVGAGI (reference sequence). The V gene lost 2 bases and the J gene lost 3 bases, with 17 bases spanning the gap. This CDR3 spans 17 amino acids. CDR3 DNA sequence: TGTGCCAGCAGTTACCTCGACTACCCCAACAGCTACAATGAGCAGTTCTTC. Amino acids: CASSYLDYPNSYNEQFF.

The rearrangement uses TRBV12-3 or TRBV12-4 and TRBJ2-1, with 10 positions matching TRBD1. The CDR3 loop spans 17 amino acids. The V segment lost 3 bases and the J segment 10 bases; nucleotides outside the gene matches: 15. The CDR3 spells CASSLASAGTGAREQFF. CDR3 in DNA: TGTGCCAGCAGTTTGGCTTCTGCCGGGACAGGGGCACGGGAGCAGTTCTTC.

The J gene is TRBJ2-3, the V gene TRBV19; TRBD1 or TRBD2 may be the D gene (6 bases each). CDR1 LNHDA and CDR2 SQIVND come from the germline V gene (reference sequence). This CDR3 is 14 amino acids long. V lost 4 bases to trimming and J lost 0 bases, with 8 bases between them. The chain's CDR3 is CASSKGGSTDTQYF. The CDR3 DNA sequence: TGTGCCAGTAGTAAGGGGGGAAGCACAGATACGCAGTATTTT.

The chain recombines TRBV7-9 with TRBJ1-5; 9 bases map to TRBD1. Unmatched junction bases numbered 9, after V lost 3 bases and J lost 0 bases. The germline CDR1 and CDR2 sequences are SEHNR and FQNEAQ (reference sequence). This CDR3 spans 18 amino acids. CDR3 in amino acids: CASSFTGGFGRSNQPQHF. In DNA form, the CDR3 reads TGTGCCAGCAGCTTTACAGGGGGCTTTGGACGTAGCAATCAGCCCCAGCATTTT. Full variable domain (missing parts from reference TRBV7-9 and TRBJ1-5): DTGVSQNPRHKITKRGQNVTFRCDPISEHNRLYWYRQTLGQGPEFLTYFQNEAQLEKSRLLSDRFSAERPKGSFSTLEIQRTEQGDSAMYLCASSFTGGFGRSNQPQHFGDGTRLSIL.

This clonotype came up a few times. One end of the junction varies from germline; a read error may be responsible. The chain combines TRBV7-9 with TRBJ2-7; D gene unclear. Germline loops: CDR1 SEHNR, CDR2 FQNEAQ (reference sequence). There are 13 residues in the CDR3. The CDR3 nucleotides are TGTGCCAGCACCTTAGATCTTTTCTACGAGCAGTACTTC. It yields the protein CASTLDLFYEQYF.

Concerning this clonotype itself: Germline is not matched at one junction end, which may reflect a read error. The rearrangement joins TRBV7-4 to TRBJ1-4, with a tentative D call TRBD1 (5 bases). The CDR3 is 18 amino acids. Germline V CDR1 and CDR2: SGHVT, SQSDAQ. The CDR3 here is CVSSQRDQALGFHEKLFF. As DNA, the CDR3 is TGTGTCAGCAGCCAGAGGGACCAAGCTTTGGGCTTCCATGAAAAACTGTTTTTT.

This clonotype turned up a few times. V gene TRBV20-1 combines with J gene TRBJ2-7, with 10 bases lining up with TRBD2. The CDR3 covers 16 residues. The ends lost 3 bases at V and 1 base at J; junction bases unmatched: 9. CDR1 DFQATT and CDR2 SNEGSKA come from the germline V gene (reference sequence). This CDR3 reads CSASLPSGSRSYEQYF. The DNA for the CDR3 is TGCAGTGCTAGTCTTCCTAGCGGGAGTAGGTCCTACGAGCAGTACTTC.

This chain uses TRBV30 with TRBJ1-1, with 8 bases identical to TRBD1. In germline, CDR1 is GTSNPN, CDR2 SVGIG (reference sequence). The J segment lost 0 bases and the V segment lost 3 bases, leaving 9 bases of the junction unmatched. There are 16 residues in the CDR3. The CDR3 protein is CAWSRPGGHMNTEAFF. CDR3 coding DNA: TGTGCCTGGAGCAGGCCAGGGGGCCACATGAACACTGAAGCTTTCTTT.

This clonotype has just a few counts. The chain uses TRBV29-1 and TRBJ2-1; 10 bases map to TRBD2. V shed 3 bases, J shed 6 bases, and the junction held 8 bases outside the gene matches. The germline V gene encodes CDR1 SQVTM and CDR2 ANQGSEA. The CDR3 covers 15 residues. CDR3 loop: CSVDLAGVTGNEQFF. The CDR3 nucleotides read TGCAGCGTTGATCTAGCGGGAGTGACTGGCAATGAGCAGTTCTTC.

This clonotype was counted only a few times. This chain links TRBV10-3 with TRBJ1-4; the D is unclear. This CDR3 region has 13 residues. Germline lookup yields CDR1 ENHRY and CDR2 SYGVKD. V dropped 0 bases and J dropped 11 bases, with 10 bases sitting between them. The CDR3 DNA is TGTGCCATCAGTGAGTCTTCCGGCACCAAACTGTTTTTT. Protein sequence: CAISESSGTKLFF.

The chain has TRBV4-1 and TRBJ1-2; 9 nucleotides align to TRBD1. The germline V gene has CDR1 MGHRA and CDR2 YSYEKL. Trimming cost V 3 bases and J 6 bases; bases outside gene matches: 23. The CDR3 covers 20 residues. In nucleotides, the CDR3 is TGCGCCAGCAGCCACACCATTCTTGGACAGGGGTTAGGCGAGGTTAATGGCTACACCTTC. It is translated as CASSHTILGQGLGEVNGYTF.

Worth noting for this clonotype: A much larger clone is a single base away; this may be a read error. The genes are TRBV4-1 and TRBJ1-1, with D uncertain. The CDR3 extends over 16 amino acids. Germline CDR1 reads MGHRA; CDR2 reads YSYEKL. The CDR3 region is CASGQESVRMNTEAFF. The CDR3 coding sequence is TGCGCCAGCGGCCAAGAAAGTGTTCGGATGAACACTGAAGCTTTCTTT.

This clonotype has ten or more counts. The V call is TRBV7-2, the J call TRBJ1-4; no definite D call. The CDR3 is 15 amino acids. Per germline, CDR1 SGHTA and CDR2 FQGNSA. V lost 1 base and J lost 7, with 13 bases in between. Here the CDR3 reads CASSLGRPEGEKLFF. For the CDR3, the DNA is TGTGCCAGCAGCTTAGGACGCCCGGAGGGTGAAAAACTGTTTTTT. The full variable domain, completed using reference TRBV7-2 and TRBJ1-4, is GAGVSQSPSNKVTEKGKDVELRCDPISGHTALYWYRQSLGQGLEFLIYFQGNSAPDKSGLPSDRFSAERTGGSVSTLTIQRTQQEDSAVYLCASSLGRPEGEKLFFGSGTQLSVL.